The clone carrying this T cell receptor beta chain was recorded many times. V lost 1 base, J lost 0 bases, and 17 bases lay in between. The V gene's germline CDR1 is LGHNA and CDR2 YSLEER. This CDR3 has 18 residues. TCRdb re-derived calls from the PCR reads in MiXCR, one entry per CDR3 protein. The data hold just under 650,000 distinct CDR3 sequences, with 15% to 20% observed a single time. This entry comes from a study of molecular identifiers for immune sequencing clone quantification. The source is a human donor in good health. Some libraries in this study had Jurkat cell RNA spiked in. The chain joins TRBV4-3 to TRBJ2-3, with D possibly matching TRBD2 (7 bases). The sample comprised naive CD8+ T cells from blood, with Jurkat cell RNA spiked in. Subset indicated: FACS-sorted CD8+CD4-CCR7+CD45RA+ naive T cells. The CDR3 nucleotides read TGCGCCAGCAGCCAAGGTTTGAAAAGGGGGGGAAGCACAGATACGCAGTATTTT. This gives the protein CASSQGLKRGGSTDTQYF.